This T cell receptor beta chain came from a study of metastatic and nonmetastatic thyroid tumors. Turning to the study itself: Blood and tumor or nodule tissue repertoires from malignant and benign thyroid patients were compared.

TCRdb re-called the PCR reads through MiXCR. The table shows some 40,000 clones, with about 24% occurring only once. The germline CDR1 and CDR2 sequences are SGHAT and FQNNGV. Trimming cost V 5 bases and J 0 bases; bases outside gene matches: 12. This CDR3 contains 19 residues. Treatment of any kind had been given to no patient before thyroid surgery. The sequence derives from a female donor with papillary thyroid cancer or a benign thyroid nodule (not recorded which). Some clones in this sample may be carry-over from other donors' samples. This chain connects TRBV11-2 to TRBJ2-2; TRBD1 matches at 10 bases. The sequenced sample was tumor tissue. CDR3 nucleotide sequence: TGTGCCAGCAGCCTGTGGGGACAGGGGTCATTACCGAACACCGGGGAGCTGTTTTTT. It translates to CASSLWGQGSLPNTGELFF.